Below are 23 T cell receptor beta chains sequenced from a single sample in a study of blood T cell repertoires in COVID-19. Clones were read by immunoSEQ multiplex PCR, and TCRdb kept only the in-frame ones, dropping some. The sample shows hundreds of thousands of clones, 85% to 90% of them seen only once. Specimen: PBMCs or T cells enriched from blood (not recorded which). All receptors derive from a young woman who had recovered from COVID-19.

The rearrangement uses TRBV9 and TRBJ1-6, with 10 nucleotides matching TRBD1. V trimming: 4 bases; J trimming: 7 bases; junction bases outside the gene matches: 5. The germline V gene encodes CDR1 SGDLS and CDR2 YYNGEE. The CDR3 runs to 15 residues. Here the CDR3 DNA reads TGTGCCAGCAGCTTACAGACAGGGGGCAATTCACCCCTCCACTTT. This codes for CASSLQTGGNSPLHF.

J is TRBJ1-2 and V is TRBV6-5; D uncertain. Germline CDR1 is MNHEY and CDR2 is SVGAGI. V was trimmed by 10 bases and J by 4 bases, leaving 7 bases between them. This CDR3 contains 10 residues. CDR3 residues: CATGIYGYTF. CDR3 nucleotides: TGTGCCACCGGGATCTATGGCTACACCTTC.

The V call is TRBV5-1, the J call TRBJ1-1; TRBD1 matches at 7 bases. Trimming at V came to 0 bases and at J to 11 bases, leaving 13 bases not matched to a gene. The CDR3 spans 15 residues. Germline loops: CDR1 SGHRS, CDR2 YFSETQ. The CDR3 region is CASSLAGDSLDWAFF. The DNA of the CDR3 is TGCGCCAGCAGCTTGGCTGGGGACAGTCTTGATTGGGCTTTCTTT. The complete variable domain, with remaining parts taken from reference TRBV5-1 and TRBJ1-1, reads KAGVTQTPRYLIKTRGQQVTLSCSPISGHRSVSWYQQTPGQGLQFLFEYFSETQRNKGNFPGRFSGRQFSNSRSEMNVSTLELGDSALYLCASSLAGDSLDWAFFGQGTRLTVV.

The J gene is TRBJ1-1, the V gene TRBV5-1, with TRBD1 matching 8 bases. The CDR3 has 15 amino acids. The V gene end was trimmed by 0 bases and the J gene end by 2 bases; junction bases not matched to a gene: 3. The germline gives CDR1 SGHRS, CDR2 YFSETQ. The CDR3 reads CASSLVAGGNTEAFF. CDR3 coding DNA: TGCGCCAGCAGCTTGGTAGCAGGGGGCAACACTGAAGCTTTCTTT.

The J gene is TRBJ1-4, the V gene TRBV5-5, with D possibly TRBD1 on 6 matching bases. The germline gives CDR1 SGHKS, CDR2 YYEKEE (reference sequence). CDR3 size: 13 residues. V was pared by 1 base and J by 6 bases, with 7 bases between. In DNA, the CDR3 is TGTGCCAGCAGCTTGCCAGGGGATGAAAAACTGTTTTTT. Its protein product is CASSLPGDEKLFF.

This clone was detected a few times. The rearrangement joins TRBV6-1 to TRBJ2-1; unclear D gene. CDR1 and CDR2 from the germline V gene are MNHNS and SASEGT. V shed 2 bases and J shed 9 bases, with 11 bases lying between them. This CDR3 is 13 amino acids long. The CDR3: CASSEMAATEQFF. As DNA, the CDR3 is TGTGCCAGCAGTGAAATGGCGGCCACTGAGCAGTTCTTC.

This clone was seen just once. V usage is TRBV24-1 and J usage is TRBJ2-3; a possible D gene is TRBD2 (5 bases). CDR3 size: 15 residues. The V end lost 1 base, the J end lost 2 bases, and 9 bases lay between the germline ends. The V gene's germline CDR1 is KGHDR and CDR2 SFDVKD. CDR3 DNA: TGTGCCACCAGTGATTTATCGGAGGCCACAGATACGCAGTATTTT. Its translation: CATSDLSEATDTQYF.

The rearrangement uses TRBV6-5 and TRBJ2-7, with 8 bases lining up with TRBD2. Germline lookup yields CDR1 MNHEY and CDR2 SVGAGI. Trimming cost V 11 bases and J 3 bases; bases outside gene matches: 12. The CDR3 runs to 14 residues. CDR3 DNA sequence: TGTGCCCTCCTCCCGACTAGCGAGAACTACGAGCAGTACTTC. It is translated as CALLPTSENYEQYF.

This sequence joins TRBV4-1 and TRBJ1-1, with TRBD1 identical over 7 bases. Per the germline V gene, CDR1 is MGHRA and CDR2 is YSYEKL. J was trimmed by 0 bases and V by 4 bases; bases with no gene match: 5. The CDR3 runs 15 residues. Written as DNA, the CDR3 is TGCGCCAGCAGCCGACAGGGCACCATGAACACTGAAGCTTTCTTT. Its protein is CASSRQGTMNTEAFF.

The chain is built from TRBV5-1 and TRBJ2-7; TRBD1 agrees at 8 bases. The junction had 12 bases not matched to a gene; V was cut back by 4 bases and J by 9 bases. The CDR3 spans 14 residues. The V gene's germline CDR1 is SGHRS and CDR2 YFSETQ. The CDR3 protein is CASSIGQGLDGQYF. Here the CDR3 DNA reads TGCGCCAGCAGCATCGGACAGGGTTTAGACGGGCAGTACTTC.

The genes are TRBV19 and TRBJ1-6, with D perhaps matching TRBD1 (5 bases). The CDR3 consists of 13 residues. CDR1 LNHDA and CDR2 SQIVND come from the germline V gene (reference sequence). V lost 5 bases and J 8 bases, leaving 10 bases between the germline ends. Here the CDR3 DNA reads TGTGCCAGTAGTTGGGGGAGGGATTCACCCCTCCACTTT. Residues: CASSWGRDSPLHF. Combining the CDR3 with reference TRBV19 and TRBJ1-6 gives the whole variable domain DGGITQSPKYLFRKEGQNVTLSCEQNLNHDAMYWYRQDPGQGLRLIYYSQIVNDFQKGDIAEGYSVSREKKESFPLTVTSAQKNPTAFYLCASSWGRDSPLHFGNGTRLTVT.

This clone appeared a single time. The rearrangement joins TRBV7-9 to TRBJ2-1; 11 bases are shared with TRBD2. This CDR3 is 17 amino acids long. Losses at the gene ends were 6 bases for V and 4 bases for J; bases not matched to a gene: 11. The germline V gene has CDR1 SEHNR and CDR2 FQNEAQ (reference sequence). CDR3 sequence: CASSSIVAGGLYNEQFF. The CDR3 DNA follows: TGTGCCAGCAGTTCGATCGTAGCGGGGGGGCTGTACAATGAGCAGTTCTTC.

V gene TRBV27 combines with J gene TRBJ1-2; D might be TRBD1 (6 bases). Trimming stripped 7 bases from V and 6 bases from J, with 9 bases between. The CDR3 contains 11 residues. Germline CDR1 is MNHEY and CDR2 is SMNVEV (reference sequence). The CDR3 spells CASKDRDGYTF. The CDR3 DNA reads as TGTGCCAGCAAGGACAGAGATGGCTACACCTTC.

This chain uses TRBV6-5 with TRBJ1-5; 7 bases align to TRBD1. The V segment lost 2 bases and the J segment 5 bases; nucleotides outside the gene matches: 9. The CDR3 covers 16 residues. The germline gives CDR1 MNHEY, CDR2 SVGAGI. CDR3 region: CASSYRGTGVDQPQHF. CDR3 DNA sequence: TGTGCCAGCAGTTACAGGGGTACAGGGGTCGATCAGCCCCAGCATTTT.

The genes are TRBV15 and TRBJ2-2; 10 bases are shared with TRBD2. This CDR3 region has 17 residues. Trimming at V came to 5 bases and at J to 1 base, leaving 7 bases not matched to a gene. Germline loops: CDR1 LNHNV, CDR2 YYDKDF (reference sequence). The CDR3 region is CATSRPPSGGNTGELFF. DNA of the CDR3: TGTGCCACCAGCCGCCCCCCTAGCGGGGGGAACACCGGGGAGCTGTTTTTT.

V usage is TRBV27 and J usage is TRBJ1-5, with D unresolved. V was shortened by 6 bases and J by 0 bases, with 12 bases between the two germline ends. The germline gives CDR1 MNHEY, CDR2 SMNVEV (reference sequence). The CDR3 is made up of 15 amino acids. DNA for the CDR3: TGTGCCAGCAGCGAGGGCCTTTATAGCAATCAGCCCCAGCATTTT. Translating it yields CASSEGLYSNQPQHF.

The chain recombines TRBV7-6 with TRBJ2-1; 10 bases line up with TRBD2. V trimming: 1 base; J trimming: 5 bases; junction bases outside the gene matches: 5. The CDR3 is made up of 16 amino acids. The V gene's germline CDR1 is SGHVS and CDR2 FNYEAQ. In nucleotides, the CDR3 is TGTGCCAGCAGCTTAGTCACAGCGGGGGGGGACAATGAGCAGTTCTTC. It is translated as CASSLVTAGGDNEQFF.

This clone is a singleton in its sample. The chain is built from TRBV7-8 and TRBJ2-1; TRBD1 is a possible D gene (6 bases). CDR3 length equals 13 residues. V lost 5 bases to trimming and J lost 6 bases, with 11 bases between them. The germline CDR1 and CDR2 sequences are SGHVS and FQNEAQ. Written as DNA, the CDR3 is TGTGCCAGCAGCAAGGGACAAACCAATGAGCAGTTCTTC. It is translated as CASSKGQTNEQFF.

The gene calls are TRBV13 and TRBJ1-1; TRBD1 is a possible D gene (6 bases). This CDR3 is 15 amino acids long. Germline lookup yields CDR1 PRHDT and CDR2 FYEKMQ (reference sequence). With 4 bases removed from V and 1 base from J, the gap between germline ends came to 13 bases. The CDR3 nucleotides are TGTGCCAGCAGCTCCCGGACAGCTAAGAACACTGAAGCTTTCTTT. This encodes CASSSRTAKNTEAFF. The variable domain in full, completed from reference TRBV13 and TRBJ1-1, reads AAGVIQSPRHLIKEKRETATLKCYPIPRHDTVYWYQQGPGQDPQFLISFYEKMQSDKGSIPDRFSAQQFSDYHSELNMSSLELGDSALYFCASSSRTAKNTEAFFGQGTRLTVV.

This chain links TRBV7-6 with TRBJ1-2, with TRBD1 identical over 10 bases. Germline CDR1 and CDR2: SGHVS and FNYEAQ. The CDR3 has 15 amino acids. Trimming took 5 bases from V and 5 from J; bases not matched to a gene: 8. Here the CDR3 reads CASSARDRGSYGYTF. The CDR3 coding sequence is TGTGCCAGCAGCGCCCGGGACAGGGGAAGTTATGGCTACACCTTC. Based on the CDR3 plus reference TRBV7-6 and TRBJ1-2, the full variable domain is GAGVSQSPRYKVTKRGQDVALRCDPISGHVSLYWYRQALGQGPEFLTYFNYEAQQDKSGLPNDRFSAERPEGSISTLTIQRTEQRDSAMYRCASSARDRGSYGYTFGSGTRLTVV.

This chain joins TRBV5-1 and TRBJ1-2; 7 bases line up with TRBD1. Germline CDR1 SGHRS, CDR2 YFSETQ. The CDR3 spans 15 residues. V shed 3 bases and J 7 bases; nucleotides not matched to a gene: 12. The CDR3 loop is CASSSSTGVRGGYTF. In DNA, the CDR3 is TGCGCCAGCAGCTCTTCCACAGGGGTTCGAGGTGGCTACACCTTC.

The chain carries TRBV2 and TRBJ2-1; D gene unclear. Germline values: CDR1 SNHLY, CDR2 FYNNEI. The CDR3 is 8 amino acids. CDR3 sequence: CALNEQFF. CDR3 nucleotide sequence: TGTGCTCTCAATGAGCAGTTCTTC.

This chain connects TRBV21-1 to TRBJ1-4. TRBV21-1 is designated a pseudogene. The CDR3 extends over 18 amino acids. CDR3 DNA: TGTGCCAGCAGCAAAGAGGGGCGGGGACCGAACCAACTTCTAAAACTGTTTTTT. Residues: CASSKEGRGPNQLLKLFF.